This TCR beta chain comes out of a study of T cell changes during pregnancy in multiple sclerosis. The CDR3 length is 14 residues. Looked up from germline, CDR1 is ENHRY and CDR2 is SYGVKD. Trimming cost V 3 bases and J 2 bases, with 8 bases left between them. Repertoires were generated with immunoSEQ multiplex PCR, while TCRdb's copy carries only in-frame clones and drops some. This sample has tens of thousands of clones, with 85% to 95% found just once. The chain couples TRBV10-3 to TRBJ1-3, with D possibly TRBD1 on 5 matching bases. This material consisted of CD4+ T cells from peripheral blood mononuclear cells, taken in the second trimester of pregnancy. The receptor was isolated from a female donor in good health, enrolled as a control in a pregnancy study. In DNA form, the CDR3 reads TGTGCCATCAGTGATGGGGGGACTGGAAACACCATATATTTT. Translation: CAISDGGTGNTIYF.